The 29 T cell receptor beta chains below all came from one sample that was sequenced in a study of blood T cell repertoires in COVID-19. Clones were sequenced by immunoSEQ multiplex PCR, and TCRdb holds only the in-frame ones, with some missing. The table shows about 98,000 clones, with more than 70% occurring only once. The sequencing sample was made of peripheral blood. The receptor source for this set is a man aged 70-80 years with acute or convalescent COVID-19.

This clone was detected only a few times. This CDR3 reads CAWSVTGTWGYTF. The CDR3 DNA reads as TGTGCCTGGAGTGTAACCGGGACTTGGGGCTACACCTTC. The rearrangement uses TRBV30 and TRBJ1-2, with D possibly being TRBD1 (5 bases). There are 13 residues in the CDR3. CDR1 and CDR2 from the germline V gene are GTSNPN and SVGIG (reference sequence). V was trimmed by 0 bases and J by 8 bases, leaving 13 bases between them. The whole variable domain, remainder taken from reference TRBV30 and TRBJ1-2, is SQTIHQWPATLVQPVGSPLSLECTVEGTSNPNLYWYRQAAGRGLQLLFYSVGIGQISSEVPQNLSASRPQDRQFILSSKKLLLSDSGFYLCAWSVTGTWGYTFGSGTRLTVV.

The chain carries TRBV7-8 and TRBJ1-5, with TRBD1 matching 7 bases. This CDR3 has 15 amino acids. Germline V gives CDR1 SGHVS, CDR2 FQNEAQ. The V segment lost 1 base and the J segment 3 bases; nucleotides outside the gene matches: 3. CDR3 sequence: CASSLGGGPNQPQHF. CDR3 nucleotide sequence: TGTGCCAGCAGCTTAGGAGGGGGCCCCAATCAGCCCCAGCATTTT.

This chain links TRBV27 with TRBJ2-3; 7 bases are a match to TRBD2. Germline loops: CDR1 MNHEY, CDR2 SMNVEV (reference sequence). The CDR3 is 12 amino acids. V lost 5 bases, J lost 7 bases, and 3 bases stayed unmatched. CDR3 in amino acids: CASSTGGNTQYF. The CDR3 DNA follows: TGTGCCAGCAGTACCGGGGGGAATACGCAGTATTTT.

This clone was counted only a few times. The chain uses TRBV27 and TRBJ2-7; TRBD1 agrees at 8 bases. Germline V lookup: CDR1 MNHEY, CDR2 SMNVEV (reference sequence). The CDR3 covers 13 residues. After removal of 3 bases from V and 6 bases from J, the junction contained 4 bases not matched to a gene. The CDR3 region has the DNA TGTGCCAGCAGTTTCCCAGGGGGCAGCGAGCAGTACTTC. This translates into CASSFPGGSEQYF.

CDR3 amino acids: CASSQEGQIPGQGTSGYSYEQYF. CDR3 sequence (DNA): TGTGCCAGCAGCCAAGAAGGCCAAATCCCGGGACAGGGGACCAGCGGGTACTCCTACGAGCAGTACTTC. This chain links TRBV14 with TRBJ2-7; 10 bases match TRBD1. Germline values: CDR1 SGHDN, CDR2 FVKESK. The CDR3 extends over 23 amino acids. V dropped 0 bases and J dropped 0; count of bases not matched to a gene: 23. Variable domain in full (rest from reference TRBV14 and TRBJ2-7): EAGVTQFPSHSVIEKGQTVTLRCDPISGHDNLYWYRRVMGKEIKFLLHFVKESKQDESGMPNNRFLAERTGGTYSTLKVQPAELEDSGVYFCASSQEGQIPGQGTSGYSYEQYFGPGTRLTVT.

This clone has only a few counts. V gene TRBV5-1 combines with J gene TRBJ2-7; 9 bases are shared with TRBD1. The CDR3 contains 15 residues. Germline V CDR1 and CDR2: SGHRS, YFSETQ. Unmatched junction bases numbered 9, after V lost 5 bases and J lost 3 bases. CDR3 sequence (DNA): TGCGCCAGCAGAGGGGGACAGGGCGGGGTCTACGAGCAGTACTTC. Translation: CASRGGQGGVYEQYF.

V usage is TRBV11-3 and J usage is TRBJ1-2; TRBD1 might be the D (5 bases). The germline V and J ends were trimmed by 3 bases and 3 bases, with 11 bases remaining between them. The length of the CDR3 is 14 residues. CDR1 SGHNT and CDR2 YENEEA come from the germline V gene. CDR3 DNA sequence: TGTGCCAGCAGCTTCCAAAGGGGCTACTATGGCTACACCTTC. Protein product: CASSFQRGYYGYTF.

V and J are TRBV28 and TRBJ1-3, with 7 nucleotides matching TRBD1. This CDR3 spans 17 amino acids. Germline CDR1 and CDR2: MDHEN and SYDVKM. V shed 5 bases, J shed 2 bases, and the junction held 12 bases outside the gene matches. The CDR3 DNA follows: TGTGCCAGCAGTGCCTGGACAGGATGGAACCCTGGAAACACCATATATTTT. It codes for CASSAWTGWNPGNTIYF. Drawing the rest from reference TRBV28 and TRBJ1-3, the complete variable domain is DVKVTQSSRYLVKRTGEKVFLECVQDMDHENMFWYRQDPGLGLRLIYFSYDVKMKEKGDIPEGYSVSREKKERFSLILESASTNQTSMYLCASSAWTGWNPGNTIYFGEGSWLTVV.

The chain links TRBV7-2 to TRBJ2-7, with TRBD1 matching 9 bases. Germline values: CDR1 SGHTA, CDR2 FQGNSA. Trimming cost V 1 base and J 5 bases; bases outside gene matches: 6. This CDR3 is 15 amino acids long. The CDR3 DNA reads as TGTGCCAGCAGCTTAGTGGGGACAGGGAACCACGAGCAGTACTTC. This translates into CASSLVGTGNHEQYF. Filled out from reference TRBV7-2 and TRBJ2-7, the complete variable domain reads GAGVSQSPSNKVTEKGKDVELRCDPISGHTALYWYRQSLGQGLEFLIYFQGNSAPDKSGLPSDRFSAERTGGSVSTLTIQRTQQEDSAVYLCASSLVGTGNHEQYFGPGTRLTVT.

This chain joins TRBV11-3 and TRBJ2-1, with 12 nucleotides matching TRBD2. The CDR3 sequence is 14 residues long. CDR1 is SGHNT, CDR2 YENEEA, per germline. Trimming cost V 5 bases and J 8 bases; bases outside gene matches: 4. This CDR3 is CASSLGLAGDEQFF. CDR3 DNA sequence: TGTGCCAGCAGCCTGGGACTAGCGGGCGATGAGCAGTTCTTC.

The chain links TRBV24-1 to TRBJ2-2; 8 nucleotides match TRBD1. V lost 4 bases to trimming and J lost 3 bases; unmatched junction nucleotides: 3. Germline V gene lookup returns CDR1 KGHDR and CDR2 SFDVKD. The CDR3 spans 15 residues. CDR3 coding DNA: TGTGCCACCAGTGACGCACAGGGGGACACCGGGGAGCTGTTTTTT. This translates into CATSDAQGDTGELFF.

The sample holds a few counts of this clone. The chain uses TRBV10-3 and TRBJ2-7, with 14 bases that match TRBD2. CDR3 length: 13 amino acids. V lost 10 bases, J lost 7 bases, and 6 bases stayed unmatched. In germline, CDR1 is ENHRY, CDR2 SYGVKD. The CDR3 nucleotides are TGTGCCACCGGACTAGCGGGAGGTAGTGAGCAGTACTTC. Translation gives CATGLAGGSEQYF.

The chain is built from TRBV19 and TRBJ2-1; 15 nucleotides agree with TRBD2. Germline-derived CDR1 and CDR2 are LNHDA and SQIVND (reference sequence). V dropped 1 base and J dropped 4; count of bases not matched to a gene: 2. The CDR3 contains 17 residues. The CDR3 coding sequence is TGTGCCAGTAGTATAGGGACTAGCGGGAGGGGGTACAATGAGCAGTTCTTC. The encoded protein is CASSIGTSGRGYNEQFF.

The V gene is TRBV24-1, the J gene TRBJ2-7; TRBD2 might be the D (6 bases). Germline values: CDR1 KGHDR, CDR2 SFDVKD. The CDR3 runs to 13 residues. The ends were cut back, 3 bases at V and 6 bases at J, with 11 bases in the middle. In DNA, the CDR3 is TGTGCCACCAGTGATGGAGGGACGGGCGAGCAGTACTTC. Amino acids: CATSDGGTGEQYF.

The chain joins TRBV6-2 or TRBV6-3 to TRBJ2-1, with a possible D match to TRBD2 (6 bases). Germline V CDR1 and CDR2: MNHEY, SVGEGT. The CDR3 runs to 14 residues. Trimming took 6 bases from V and 4 from J, leaving 13 bases between them. CDR3 region: CASSRNSGYNEQFF. DNA for the CDR3: TGTGCCAGCAGCCGAAATAGCGGATACAATGAGCAGTTCTTC.

This chain joins TRBV6-6 and TRBJ2-3; 8 nucleotides match TRBD1. The CDR3 length is 11 residues. CDR1 is MNHNY, CDR2 SVGAGI, per germline (reference sequence). The V gene end was trimmed by 6 bases and the J gene end by 9 bases; junction bases not matched to a gene: 2. This chain's CDR3 is CASRDRGTQYF. The CDR3 DNA sequence: TGTGCCAGCAGAGACAGGGGCACGCAGTATTTT.

This clone appeared a few times. This chain links TRBV3-1 (or the pseudogene TRBV3-2) with TRBJ2-1, with 7 bases lining up with TRBD1. The CDR3 is 15 residues long. The V gene end was trimmed by 4 bases and the J gene end by 5 bases; junction bases not matched to a gene: 8. Germline CDR1 reads LGHDT; CDR2 reads YNNKEL (reference sequence). CDR3 DNA: TGTGCCAGCAGCCGTCGGGGACAGCTTAACAATGAGCAGTTCTTC. Its protein is CASSRRGQLNNEQFF.

V usage is TRBV7-2 and J usage is TRBJ2-7, with D maybe TRBD2 (5 bases). Per germline, CDR1 SGHTA and CDR2 FQGNSA. With 1 base removed from V and 3 bases from J, the gap between germline ends came to 13 bases. CDR3 length equals 15 residues. For the CDR3, the DNA is TGTGCCAGCAGCTTAGGCCGGGGAAAGCTCTACGAGCAGTACTTC. It encodes CASSLGRGKLYEQYF.

The CDR3 bases are TGTGCCACCAGTGAAGAACAGGGGGTAGCCTACAATGAGCAGTTCTTC. It translates to CATSEEQGVAYNEQFF. The chain combines TRBV24-1 with TRBJ2-1, with TRBD1 identical over 8 bases. Germline trimming cut 4 bases from V and 2 bases from J; bases unmatched to any gene: 6. CDR1 KGHDR and CDR2 SFDVKD come from the germline V gene. CDR3 length: 16 amino acids.

The chain joins TRBV28 to TRBJ1-4, with TRBD1 identical over 8 bases. This CDR3 contains 10 residues. Per the germline V gene, CDR1 is MDHEN and CDR2 is SYDVKM. After removal of 6 bases from V and 16 bases from J, the junction contained 4 bases not matched to a gene. CDR3 in amino acids: CASSGTGWFF. CDR3 nucleotides: TGTGCCAGCAGCGGGACAGGCTGGTTTTTT.

CDR3 loop: CASSLRDREVHGYTF. CDR3 nucleotides: TGTGCCAGCAGTCTACGGGACAGGGAGGTACATGGCTACACCTTC. The chain links TRBV28 to TRBJ1-2; 9 bases align to TRBD1. This CDR3 has 15 amino acids. In germline, CDR1 is MDHEN, CDR2 SYDVKM. The ends lost 5 bases at V and 6 bases at J; junction bases unmatched: 10.

The chain recombines TRBV9 with TRBJ2-3; D perhaps matches TRBD2 (5 bases). CDR1 and CDR2 from the germline V gene are SGDLS and YYNGEE. V was cut by 3 bases and J by 4 bases, with 12 bases left in between. The CDR3 runs to 14 residues. For the CDR3, the DNA is TGTGCCAGCAGCGAAGGGAGTGGGGCAGATACGCAGTATTTT. Translation: CASSEGSGADTQYF. Full variable domain (remainder filled in from reference TRBV9 and TRBJ2-3): DSGVTQTPKHLITATGQRVTLRCSPRSGDLSVYWYQQSLDQGLQFLIQYYNGEERAKGNILERFSAQQFPDLHSELNLSSLELGDSALYFCASSEGSGADTQYFGPGTRLTVL.

This clone was detected a few times. The V gene is TRBV7-2, the J gene TRBJ1-1; no definite D call. V was cut by 1 base and J by 2 bases, with 5 bases left in between. This CDR3 has 13 residues. Germline V CDR1 and CDR2: SGHTA, FQGNSA. CDR3 nucleotide sequence: TGTGCCAGCAGCTTAGACAGAAACACTGAAGCTTTCTTT. Encoded protein: CASSLDRNTEAFF. The full variable domain, its missing parts supplied by reference TRBV7-2 and TRBJ1-1, is GAGVSQSPSNKVTEKGKDVELRCDPISGHTALYWYRQSLGQGLEFLIYFQGNSAPDKSGLPSDRFSAERTGGSVSTLTIQRTQQEDSAVYLCASSLDRNTEAFFGQGTRLTVV.

The J gene is TRBJ2-3, the V gene TRBV7-9; no clear D gene. From germline, CDR1 is SEHNR and CDR2 FQNEAQ (reference sequence). Trimming pared 4 bases from V and 6 bases from J, leaving 8 bases between. The CDR3 covers 12 residues. CDR3 amino acids: CASSSFLDTQYF. The DNA of the CDR3 is TGTGCCAGCAGCTCCTTCCTTGATACGCAGTATTTT.

This clone appeared once. This chain uses TRBV7-2 with TRBJ1-6; TRBD1 might be the D (6 bases). Germline V gives CDR1 SGHTA, CDR2 FQGNSA. The CDR3 extends over 17 amino acids. The V and J ends lost 4 bases and 0 bases respectively, with 13 bases between them. CDR3 DNA: TGTGCCAGCAGCTCACAGGGAGTAAGCTCCTATAATTCACCCCTCCACTTT. As protein: CASSSQGVSSYNSPLHF.

CDR3 nucleotides: TGTGCCAGCAGCACTACTAGCGGGAGCACAGATACGCAGTATTTT. It specifies CASSTTSGSTDTQYF. The chain couples TRBV11-3 to TRBJ2-3; TRBD2 matches 9 bases. Germline lookup yields CDR1 SGHNT and CDR2 YENEEA. The CDR3 has 15 amino acids. The V segment lost 5 bases and the J segment 0 bases; nucleotides outside the gene matches: 3. Supplemented by reference TRBV11-3 and TRBJ2-3, the full variable domain reads EAGVVQSPRYKIIEKKQPVAFWCNPISGHNTLYWYLQNLGQGPELLIRYENEEAVDDSQLPKDRFSAERLKGVDSTLKIQPAELGDSAVYLCASSTTSGSTDTQYFGPGTRLTVL.

The V and J genes are TRBV23-1 and TRBJ1-1; 7 positions agree with TRBD1. TRBV23-1 is assigned to the ORF class and has an uncertain function. J was trimmed by 5 bases and V by 4 bases; bases with no gene match: 7. The CDR3 is 14 residues long. CDR3 nucleotides: TGCGCCAGCAGTCTACAGGGGTATCGAACTGAAGCTTTCTTT. This translates into CASSLQGYRTEAFF.

The chain is built from TRBV15 and TRBJ1-2, with D possibly matching TRBD1 (6 bases). CDR1 LNHNV and CDR2 YYDKDF come from the germline V gene (reference sequence). This CDR3 has 14 residues. Trimming removed 3 bases at V and 4 bases at J, with 12 bases between. For the CDR3, the DNA is TGTGCCACCAGCAGGTCAGGACAGTTCTATGGCTACACCTTC. It specifies CATSRSGQFYGYTF.

The chain is built from TRBV6-2 or TRBV6-3 and TRBJ1-5; no clear D gene. Germline CDR1 reads MNHEY; CDR2 reads SVGEGT. The ends were cut back, 0 bases at V and 4 bases at J, with 10 bases in the middle. This CDR3 is 15 amino acids long. CDR3 sequence (DNA): TGTGCCAGCAGTTACTCGATGCGGGGAAATCAGCCCCAGCATTTT. Translated: CASSYSMRGNQPQHF.